This T cell receptor beta chain appears in the sequencing data of a study of blood T cells in healthy people across ages. In the case of this clonotype: As yet, its antigen is unknown.

CDR3 size: 14 residues. Germline V CDR1 and CDR2: SNHLY, FYNNEI. Deletions cut 5 bases from V and 4 bases from J, with 14 bases between. PCR was performed a second time for about 6 to 12 cycles using a sample-barcoded 5' primer and a J-beta primer mix. MiXCR, applied by TCRdb to the 5' RACE reads, yields one record per CDR3 protein. The table has roughly 1.4 million distinct CDR3 sequences, 45% to 70% seen once. Study-level findings and limits: Nothing was known about donor CMV status, and this possibly confounded expanded clonotype changes.

Each sample gave at least 6.5 million isolated PBMCs. Sequencing was done on a sample of blood. This chain joins TRBV2 and TRBJ1-2; D not certain. This clonotype was obtained from a man aged 18 to 35 in good health. This CDR3 reads CASSLLRSVYGYTF. DNA of the CDR3: TGTGCCAGCAGTCTTCTCCGGTCCGTCTATGGCTACACCTTC. Looking up the rest from reference TRBV2 and TRBJ1-2 gives the full variable domain: EPEVTQTPSHQVTQMGQEVILRCVPISNHLYFYWYRQILGQKVEFLVSFYNNEISEKSEIFDDQFSVERPDGSNFTLKIRSTKLEDSAMYFCASSLLRSVYGYTFGSGTRLTVV.